One sample yielded the 7 T cell receptor beta chains listed below, sequenced in a study of cytomegalovirus exposure and HLA in healthy donors. In the PCR, 60 Vbeta and 13 Jbeta primers were used. Profiled with immunoSEQ multiplex PCR; TCRdb holds only in-frame clones, not every one. Of about 110,000 clones listed, 80% to 85% are singletons. Source material: PBMCs. These receptor sequences come from a woman in her thirties in good health and CMV-seronegative.

The chain has TRBV5-4 and TRBJ1-1, with TRBD1 as a possible D gene (5 bases). This CDR3 comprises 16 residues. From germline, CDR1 is SGHNT and CDR2 YYREEE (reference sequence). Trimming took 0 bases from V and 1 from J, leaving 13 bases between them. As DNA, the CDR3 is TGTGCCAGCAGCTTGGGACAGCCTGTGGGGAACACTGAAGCTTTCTTT. Amino acids: CASSLGQPVGNTEAFF.

This chain joins TRBV6-5 and TRBJ2-5; D possibly corresponds to TRBD2 (5 bases). The V and J ends lost 0 bases and 5 bases respectively, with 13 bases between them. The CDR3 length is 15 residues. Germline-derived CDR1 and CDR2 are MNHEY and SVGAGI. CDR3 protein: CASSYSGLTGETQYF. The CDR3 DNA reads TGTGCCAGCAGTTACTCTGGCCTGACGGGGGAGACCCAGTACTTC.

The chain is built from TRBV5-1 and TRBJ2-7, with 15 bases lining up with TRBD2. The junction had 10 bases not matched to a gene; V was cut back by 7 bases and J by 2 bases. The CDR3 length is 17 residues. In germline, CDR1 is SGHRS, CDR2 YFSETQ. The CDR3 sequence: CASSGGLAGGLTYEQYF. In DNA form, the CDR3 reads TGCGCCAGCTCAGGAGGACTAGCGGGAGGGCTAACCTACGAGCAGTACTTC.

The rearrangement uses TRBV19 and TRBJ1-5, with TRBD1 matching 8 bases. Unmatched junction bases numbered 7, after V lost 3 bases and J lost 6 bases. Germline CDR1 and CDR2: LNHDA and SQIVND (reference sequence). The CDR3 loop spans 15 amino acids. The CDR3 reads CASSISGQGPQPQHF. Written as DNA, the CDR3 is TGTGCCAGTAGTATCTCTGGACAGGGACCTCAGCCCCAGCATTTT.

This clone showed up just once. This chain uses TRBV18 with TRBJ2-7; TRBD2 agrees at 9 bases. V lost 1 base, J lost 2 bases, and 6 bases stayed unmatched. Per germline, CDR1 KGHSH and CDR2 LQKENI. The CDR3 has 16 residues. The CDR3 nucleotides read TGTGCCAGCTCACCACTAGGTCTAGCGGGAACCTACGAGCAGTACTTC. This translates into CASSPLGLAGTYEQYF.

This clone was seen once. The gene calls are TRBV10-3 and TRBJ2-1, with D possibly TRBD1 on 6 matching bases. The V and J ends lost 7 bases and 6 bases respectively, with 19 bases between them. This CDR3 is 15 amino acids long. Germline V gene sequence: CDR1 ENHRY, CDR2 SYGVKD. This CDR3 reads CAIMVGQGHSNEQFF. CDR3 in DNA: TGTGCCATCATGGTAGGGCAGGGACATTCCAATGAGCAGTTCTTC.

The chain has TRBV30 and TRBJ2-2, with TRBD1 matching 8 bases. Germline V gene data show CDR1 as GTSNPN and CDR2 as SVGIG (reference sequence). The CDR3 totals 15 residues. After removal of 4 bases from V and 5 bases from J, the junction contained 9 bases not matched to a gene. The CDR3 spells CAWTLDRARTGELFF. The CDR3 DNA is TGTGCCTGGACCCTGGACAGGGCAAGAACCGGGGAGCTGTTTTTT.